These 21 T cell receptor beta chains originate from one sample sequenced in a study of tumor and adjacent non-tumor tissue in lung cancer. Three rounds of nested PCR, following a modified ARM-PCR protocol, produced the TCRbeta library. TCRdb itself ran the multiplex PCR reads through MiXCR, one entry per CDR3 protein. This table holds fewer than 75,000 distinct CDR3 sequences, around 76% found once. RNA was extracted from bulk tissue without any cell sorting. This non-tumor lung sample came from over 3 cm beyond the tumor edge. Source material: distant non-tumor lung tissue. These receptors all stem from a man aged 55 to 69 with non-small cell lung cancer.

On this clonotype: One end of the junction fails to match germline, which may point to a read error. V usage is TRBV13 and J usage is TRBJ2-5; 9 bases map to TRBD2. CDR3 length: 16 residues. Germline V lookup: CDR1 PRHDT, CDR2 FYEKMQ (reference sequence). The CDR3 is CASILELAGLEETQYF. As DNA, the CDR3 is TGTGCAAGCATCCTCGAACTAGCGGGTTTAGAAGAGACCCAGTACTTC. Based on the CDR3 plus reference TRBV13 and TRBJ2-5, the full variable domain is AAGVIQSPRHLIKEKRETATLKCYPIPRHDTVYWYQQGPGQDPQFLISFYEKMQSDKGSIPDRFSAQQFSDYHSELNMSSLELGDSALYFCASILELAGLEETQYFGPGTRLLVL.

Regarding this clonotype: This may be a read error, as it is one base from a much larger clone. The chain couples TRBV28 to TRBJ1-5; the D gene is possibly TRBD1 (5 bases). Germline CDR1 MDHEN, CDR2 SYDVKM. This CDR3 spans 13 amino acids. Trimming removed 6 bases from V and 7 bases from J, with 13 bases in between. The CDR3 reads CASREGVGQPQHF. In DNA form, the CDR3 reads TGTGCCAGCAGGGAAGGGGTAGGGCAGCCCCAGCATTTT.

In the case of this clonotype: No conserved phenylalanine or tryptophan is present at the end of the CDR3, so a read error is the likely explanation. The chain recombines TRBV11-1 with TRBJ2-2; TRBD2 is a possible D gene (5 bases). Germline assignment: CDR1 SGHAT and CDR2 FQDESV (reference sequence). Between the trimmed V and J ends, which lost 11 bases and 4 bases, there was a span of 17 bases. The CDR3 covers 14 residues. The CDR3 nucleotides are TGTGCCGGGAGCTATACTAGTGGCACCGGGGAGCTGTTTTCA. As protein: CAGSYTSGTGELFS.

This chain uses TRBV5-4 with TRBJ2-4; 8 positions agree with TRBD1. With 0 bases clipped from V and 3 bases from J, the junction kept 8 bases outside the gene matches. Germline-derived CDR1 and CDR2 are SGHNT and YYREEE (reference sequence). This CDR3 has 17 amino acids. The CDR3 is CASSLGRDRFYKNIQYF. CDR3 bases: TGTGCCAGCAGCTTGGGAAGGGACAGGTTTTACAAAAACATTCAGTACTTC.

As regards this clonotype: Given the absence of the conserved phenylalanine or tryptophan at the CDR3 end, a read error is likely. The J gene is TRBJ2-2, the V gene TRBV5-1; perhaps TRBD1 as D (5 bases). Germline values: CDR1 SGHRS, CDR2 YFSETQ. The CDR3 has 15 residues. The DNA for the CDR3 is TGCGCCAGCTGCTTGGGCCAGGGCCGCACCGGGGAGCTGTTTTAT. Translated, it gives CASCLGQGRTGELFY.

This clonotype is medium-sized in the sample. The chain has TRBV6-1 and TRBJ1-4, with D unclear. The CDR3 sequence is 13 residues long. The V end lost 3 bases, the J end lost 0 bases, and 2 bases lay between the germline ends. Germline-derived CDR1 and CDR2 are MNHNS and SASEGT. The CDR3 is CASSDSTNEKLFF. The CDR3 region has the DNA TGTGCCAGCAGTGATTCAACTAATGAAAAACTGTTTTTT.

Regarding this clonotype: Lacking the conserved final phenylalanine or tryptophan, this CDR3 likely reflects a read error. J is TRBJ2-5 and V is TRBV29-1, with D possibly TRBD2 on 6 matching bases. This CDR3 has 14 residues. Trimming stripped 4 bases from V and 3 bases from J, with 15 bases between. Germline V CDR1 and CDR2: SQVTM, ANQGSEA. DNA of the CDR3: TGCAGCGTTGCCGGCGGACTAACAGAAGAGACCCAGTACCTC. Translation gives CSVAGGLTEETQYL.

There are many counts of this clonotype. This rearrangement joins TRBV12-5 to TRBJ2-1; no definite D call. V was pared by 3 bases and J by 7 bases, with 7 bases between. Per the germline V gene, CDR1 is LGHNT and CDR2 is FRNRAP. The CDR3 covers 12 residues. In nucleotides, the CDR3 is TGTGCTAGTGGTTTAGAGTCGAATGAGCAGTTCTTC. Its protein product is CASGLESNEQFF.

This clonotype was seen ten or more times. This chain joins TRBV12-5 and TRBJ1-1, with 7 bases identical to TRBD1. This CDR3 is 19 amino acids long. Germline V gene lookup returns CDR1 LGHNT and CDR2 FRNRAP. The junction had 15 bases not matched to a gene; V was cut back by 1 base and J by 1 base. The CDR3, as DNA: TGTGCTAGTGGTTTGGAGATTTCGGGACAGAGCTTATCGAACACTGAAGCTTTCTTT. It encodes CASGLEISGQSLSNTEAFF.

A word on this clonotype: A read error may account for a junction end that differs from germline. J is TRBJ2-1 and V is TRBV28, with D perhaps matching TRBD2 (6 bases). The CDR3 has 14 amino acids. Germline V gene lookup returns CDR1 MDHEN and CDR2 SYDVKM. In DNA, the CDR3 is TGTGCCAGCAGTCATAGCGGTACCTACAATGATCAGTTCTTC. Translation: CASSHSGTYNDQFF.

On this clonotype: Germline is not matched at one junction end, which may reflect a read error. The rearrangement joins TRBV11-1 to TRBJ2-2, with D possibly being TRBD2 (5 bases). The CDR3 is 14 residues long. Germline V lookup: CDR1 SGHAT, CDR2 FQDESV (reference sequence). The CDR3 is CASSYTCYTGELFF. The CDR3, as DNA: TGTGCCAGCAGCTATACTTGTTACACCGGGGAGTTGTTTTTT. Based on the CDR3 plus reference TRBV11-1 and TRBJ2-2, the full variable domain is EAEVAQSPRYKITEKSQAVAFWCDPISGHATLYWYRQILGQGPELLVQFQDESVVDDSQLPKDRFSAERLKGVDSTLKIQPAELGDSAMYLCASSYTCYTGELFFGEGSRLTVL.

This clonotype was recorded at least ten times. The chain combines TRBV6-1 with TRBJ2-1; 8 nucleotides line up with TRBD1. Per germline, CDR1 MNHNS and CDR2 SASEGT. V lost 3 bases and J lost 7; bases outside the gene matches: 11. The CDR3 runs to 16 residues. The CDR3 loop is CASSDPLETGVNEQFF. The CDR3 DNA sequence: TGTGCCAGCAGTGACCCGCTCGAGACAGGGGTAAATGAGCAGTTCTTC.

This clonotype was recorded at least ten times. The chain uses TRBV11-2 and TRBJ2-2; D is uncertain. V lost 3 bases and J 2 bases, leaving 10 bases between the germline ends. The CDR3 has 15 residues. Germline V CDR1 and CDR2: SGHAT, FQNNGV. The DNA of the CDR3 is TGTGCCAGCAGCTTCGCTAGTTTCAACACCGGGGAGCTGTTTTTT. Translated, it gives CASSFASFNTGELFF.

This clonotype appeared once. Germline is not matched at one junction end, which may reflect a read error. CDR3 nucleotide sequence: TGCAGCGCAACAAGGGGGGGACATGGTTACCACGAACAGTACTTC. Its protein is CSATRGGHGYHEQYF. The V call is TRBV29-1, the J call TRBJ2-7, with D possibly being TRBD2 (7 bases). The CDR3 has 15 residues. Germline V gene sequence: CDR1 SQVTM, CDR2 ANQGSEA.

This clonotype occurred once. At one end, the junction sequence differs from germline, possibly due to a read error. The chain uses TRBV14 and TRBJ2-7; unclear D gene. Germline loops: CDR1 SGHDN, CDR2 FVKESK. This CDR3 has 12 amino acids. The CDR3: CANSQISYEQYF. The CDR3 nucleotides are TGTGCCAACAGCCAGATCTCCTACGAGCAGTACTTT.

The chain has TRBV6-6 and TRBJ2-3; maybe TRBD2 (6 bases). Germline CDR1 is MNHNY and CDR2 is SVGAGI (reference sequence). The CDR3 covers 12 residues. Trimming removed 6 bases from V and 3 bases from J, with 7 bases in between. The CDR3 protein is CASSGTTDTQYF. CDR3 bases: TGTGCCAGCAGCGGGACTACAGATACGCAGTATTTT.

This clonotype was observed many times. The J gene is TRBJ2-1, the V gene TRBV7-9; no definite D call. Germline CDR1 reads SEHNR; CDR2 reads FQNEAQ (reference sequence). Trimming took off 5 bases at V and 2 bases at J, with 19 bases between the two ends. The CDR3 contains 17 residues. CDR3 loop: CASSPEPDLHTYNEQFF. Here the CDR3 DNA reads TGTGCCAGCAGCCCTGAGCCGGACCTTCATACCTACAATGAGCAGTTCTTC.

This clonotype was seen a few times. Without the conserved terminal phenylalanine or tryptophan, this CDR3 likely stems from a read error. The V call is TRBV12-3 or TRBV12-4, the J call TRBJ2-5; D gene uncertain. The ends were cut back, 6 bases at V and 5 bases at J, with 13 bases in the middle. The CDR3 sequence is 13 residues long. As DNA, the CDR3 is TGTGCCAGCAGATTATCCCCTCAGGAGACCCAGTACCTC. It specifies CASRLSPQETQYL.

Notes on this clonotype: A much larger clonotype is one base distant, so this may be a read error. The chain uses TRBV21-1 and TRBJ2-1; the tabulated D call, TRBD1, remains unverified against the DNA. TRBV21-1 is a documented pseudogene. The CDR3 has 19 amino acids. The CDR3 loop is CTSSKKDPGKRSSYNEQFF. The CDR3 DNA sequence: TGTACCAGCAGCAAAAAGGACCCAGGGAAGCGTAGCTCCTACAATGAGCAGTTCTTC.

As regards this clonotype: A much larger clone lies a single base off, so this may be a read error. The rearrangement uses TRBV19 and TRBJ2-3; D possibly matches TRBD1 or TRBD2 (5 bases each). The CDR3 extends over 15 amino acids. V was pared by 3 bases and J by 0 bases, with 10 bases between. The germline V gene has CDR1 LNHDA and CDR2 SQIVND (reference sequence). The CDR3 DNA reads TGTGCCAGTAGTATGGGGACCACTAGCACAGATACGCAGTATTTT. Protein: CASSMGTTSTDTQYF.

Points on this clonotype: An end of the junction differs from the germline gene, which may be a read error. This chain connects TRBV11-1 to TRBJ1-1; D perhaps matches TRBD1 (6 bases). The length of the CDR3 is 13 residues. Germline loops: CDR1 SGHAT, CDR2 FQDESV (reference sequence). This CDR3 reads CASALAPGAEVSF. The CDR3 coding sequence is TGTGCCAGCGCCTTAGCGCCGGGGGCTGAAGTTTCCTTT. The entire variable domain, with the rest obtained from reference TRBV11-1 and TRBJ1-1, is as follows: EAEVAQSPRYKITEKSQAVAFWCDPISGHATLYWYRQILGQGPELLVQFQDESVVDDSQLPKDRFSAERLKGVDSTLKIQPAELGDSAMYLCASALAPGAEVSFGQGTRLTVV.